The clone carrying this TCR beta chain was seen at least ten times. The CDR3 is 15 residues long. Primers targeting TRAV and TRBV primed first-strand cDNA, covering alpha and beta chains. An approximately 19-cycle PCR with a constant-region primer and V-primer adapter amplified TCRs. After the mRNA was isolated, it was amplified using in vitro transcription. TCRdb used MiXCR to reprocess the reads, holding one entry per CDR3 protein. Here the sample spans tens of thousands of distinct CDR3 sequences, 9.4% being singletons. This specimen belongs to a study of low-dose radiotherapy and immunotherapy resistance in tumors. Study context: Treatment of Cohort 1 consisted of 0.5 Gy per fraction every 2 weeks, adding up to 6.5 Gy. Fractions of 1 Gy went to Cohort 2 every two weeks, for 13 Gy over 26 weeks.

As for time point: before trial treatment. As their treatment, donors received nivolumab, ipilimumab, aspirin, low-dose cyclophosphamide and low-dose radiotherapy. The source material was PBMCs, sampled before treatment. This chain uses TRBV21-1 with TRBJ2-1; TRBD2, as called in the table, went unchecked against the DNA. TRBV21-1 corresponds to a pseudogene. This clonotype was obtained from a male donor with prostate cancer. The CDR3 is CASSGGLARLDEQFF. CDR3 DNA sequence: TGTGCCAGCAGCGGAGGACTAGCGCGATTGGATGAGCAGTTCTTC.